This TCR beta chain was captured by sequencing in a study of T cells in Graves' hyperthyroidism and ophthalmopathy. At least ten counts were recorded for this clonotype. RNA transcripts yielded amplified TCR beta CDR3 regions. Using the HTBI primer set, a first-round RT-PCR was run on the TCR CDR3. MiXCR, run by TCRdb on the multiplex PCR reads, gives a single entry per CDR3 protein. There are about 410,000 distinct CDR3 sequences in the sample; roughly 14% occur only once, and under 15% lies in the top ten. The CDR3 is 18 amino acids. Germline assignment: CDR1 DFQATT and CDR2 SNEGSKA (reference sequence). V lost 0 bases to trimming and J lost 4 bases; unmatched junction nucleotides: 12.

The sequence was obtained from a man aged 18 to 30 with Graves' ophthalmopathy. Sequencing was carried out using blood. The rearrangement uses TRBV20-1 and TRBJ2-3, with 11 positions matching TRBD2. This CDR3 reads CSARDPFTSGRWSDTQYF. The CDR3 coding sequence is TGCAGTGCTAGAGATCCATTCACTAGCGGGAGATGGTCAGATACGCAGTATTTT.